The sequence of this TCR beta chain was determined in a study of cytomegalovirus exposure and HLA in healthy donors. Findings and caveats of the study: Researchers reported in a later analysis that a missense DCLRE1C variant was tied to TCR beta V- and J-gene trimming. From TCR beta sequences, most subjects' HLA-A and HLA-B alleles were reportedly predicted accurately. Most observed TCR sequences were rare, whereas some public TCRs were detected in many donors.

Primers: 60 Vbeta forward and 13 Jbeta reverse. Assay used: immunoSEQ multiplex PCR; TCRdb lists only in-frame clones, some missing. The sample lists about 100,000 clones, 81% occurring once. About this clone: The antigen is unknown.

The CDR3 runs to 12 residues. The ends were cut back, 6 bases at V and 4 bases at J, with 9 bases in the middle. CDR1 SNHLY and CDR2 FYNNEI come from the germline V gene. V and J are TRBV2 and TRBJ2-5, with D perhaps TRBD1 (5 bases). The sample consisted of PBMCs. This sequence was found in an older woman in good health and CMV-seropositive. For the CDR3, the DNA is TGTGCCAGCAGGCCAACAGGAGAGACCCAGTACTTC. Its translation is CASRPTGETQYF.